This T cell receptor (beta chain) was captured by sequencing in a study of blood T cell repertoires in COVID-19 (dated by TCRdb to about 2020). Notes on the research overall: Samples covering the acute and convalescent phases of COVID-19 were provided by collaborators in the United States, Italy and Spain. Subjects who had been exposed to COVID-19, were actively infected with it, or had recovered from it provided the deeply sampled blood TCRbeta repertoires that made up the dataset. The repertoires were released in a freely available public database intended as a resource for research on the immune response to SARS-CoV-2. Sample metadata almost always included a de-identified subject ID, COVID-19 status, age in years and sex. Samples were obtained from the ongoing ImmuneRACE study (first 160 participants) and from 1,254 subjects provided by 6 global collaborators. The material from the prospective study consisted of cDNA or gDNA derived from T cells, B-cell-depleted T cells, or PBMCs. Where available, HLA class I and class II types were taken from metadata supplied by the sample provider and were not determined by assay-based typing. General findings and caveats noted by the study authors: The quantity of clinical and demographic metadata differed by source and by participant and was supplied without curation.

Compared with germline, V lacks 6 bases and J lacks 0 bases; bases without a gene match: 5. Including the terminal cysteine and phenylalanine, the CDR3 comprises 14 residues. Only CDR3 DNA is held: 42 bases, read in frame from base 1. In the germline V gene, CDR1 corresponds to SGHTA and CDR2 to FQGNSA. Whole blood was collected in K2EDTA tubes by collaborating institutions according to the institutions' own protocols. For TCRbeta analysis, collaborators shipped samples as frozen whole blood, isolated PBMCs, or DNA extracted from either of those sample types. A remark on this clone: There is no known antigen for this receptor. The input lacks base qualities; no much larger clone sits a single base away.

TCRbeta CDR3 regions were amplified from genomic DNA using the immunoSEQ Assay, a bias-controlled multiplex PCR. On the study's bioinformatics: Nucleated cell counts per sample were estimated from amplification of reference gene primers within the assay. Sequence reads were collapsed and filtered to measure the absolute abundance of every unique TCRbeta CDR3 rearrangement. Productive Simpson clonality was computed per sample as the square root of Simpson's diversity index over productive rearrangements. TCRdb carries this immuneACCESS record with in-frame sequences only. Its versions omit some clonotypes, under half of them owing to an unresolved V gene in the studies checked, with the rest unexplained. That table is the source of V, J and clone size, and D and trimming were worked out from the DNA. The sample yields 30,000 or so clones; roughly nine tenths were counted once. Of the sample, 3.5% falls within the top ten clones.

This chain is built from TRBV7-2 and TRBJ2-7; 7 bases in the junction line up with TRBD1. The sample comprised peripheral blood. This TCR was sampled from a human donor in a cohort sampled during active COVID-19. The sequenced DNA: TGTGCCAGCAGTTCTACAGGGGACTCCTACGAGCAGTACTTC. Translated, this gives CASSSTGDSYEQYF.